This T cell receptor beta chain was identified during a study of Ad26.COV2.S vaccination and SARS-CoV-2 variants. Study background: By the intramuscular route, Ad26.COV2.S was given once, or twice 56 days apart. Whole-study results and caveats: Substantial breadth was reportedly displayed by spike-specific CD8+ and CD4+ T cell responses after vaccination.

The CDR3 is made up of 15 amino acids. V lost 4 bases, J lost 3 bases, and 6 bases stayed unmatched. Germline V gene lookup returns CDR1 SGHTA and CDR2 FQGTGA. TCRdb's table, derived via immunoSEQ multiplex PCR, lists solely in-frame clones and lacks some. The profile shows about 430,000 clones, 90% of them singletons. About this clone: Its target is not known.

Indicated treatment: some 20 received Ad26.COV2.S at low or high dose, single or two shots; about 5 received placebo; per-sample allocation not given. The study sampled participants on day 63 after the first vaccine or placebo injection. The sample came from a Boston adult aged 18-55 years. This vaccine is an Ad26 vector that expresses the Wuhan-strain SARS-CoV-2 spike. This chain links TRBV7-3 with TRBJ2-7; 10 nucleotides line up with TRBD1. The TCR originated in a person aged 18-60 years who received the Ad26.COV2.S COVID-19 vaccine or a placebo. The material was peripheral blood, obtained in a trial of Ad26.COV2.S vaccine versus placebo. CDR3 sequence reads: CASSSGTGEVYEQYF. The CDR3 nucleotides read TGTGCCAGCAGCTCCGGGACAGGGGAGGTCTACGAGCAGTACTTC. Full variable domain (outside the CDR3, taken from reference TRBV7-3 and TRBJ2-7): GAGVSQTPSNKVTEKGKYVELRCDPISGHTALYWYRQSLGQGPEFLIYFQGTGAADDSGLPNDRFFAVRPEGSVSTLKIQRTERGDSAVYLCASSSGTGEVYEQYFGPGTRLTVT.